One sample yielded the 17 T cell receptor beta chains listed below, sequenced in a study of OX40 agonist ivuxolimab in advanced cancers. Preparation of the library involved the immunoSEQ multiplex PCR assay. TCRdb took this table from immuneACCESS and kept in-frame rearrangements with V and J called. Such tables lack part of the clones; where checked against another copy, unresolved V genes explain under half of the gap, and the rest is unexplained. For this sample the table gives approximately 70,000 clones, of which 75% to 95% were detected only once. Roughly 6% of the sample comes from the top ten. The sequencing used CD4+ or CD8+ T cells sorted from blood, collected in a trial of the OX40 agonist ivuxolimab. These receptor sequences come from an adult with an advanced solid tumor such as melanoma, head and neck, liver or kidney cancer.

The chain couples TRBV14 to TRBJ1-2; D is possibly TRBD1 (6 bases). CDR3 length: 13 amino acids. Germline V gene sequence: CDR1 SGHDN, CDR2 FVKESK. Between the trimmed V and J ends, which lost 2 bases and 4 bases, there was a span of 8 bases. The CDR3 sequence: CASSQQGFYGYTF. DNA of the CDR3: TGTGCCAGCAGCCAACAGGGGTTCTATGGCTACACCTTC.

The chain combines TRBV28 with TRBJ1-5; D not certain. Trimming left V 3 bases short and J 2 bases short, with 5 bases between. CDR1 is MDHEN and CDR2 is SYDVKM in the germline V gene. The CDR3 is 13 residues long. CDR3: CASSFFGNQPQHF. Here the CDR3 DNA reads TGTGCCAGCAGTTTTTTCGGCAATCAGCCCCAGCATTTT.

This clone showed up just once. The chain is built from TRBV4-1 and TRBJ2-7, with 7 nucleotides matching TRBD2. Per the germline V gene, CDR1 is MGHRA and CDR2 is YSYEKL. V gave up 3 bases and J gave up 6 bases; unmatched junction bases: 5. This CDR3 contains 13 residues. CDR3 sequence reads: CASSQVLAAEQYF. The CDR3 DNA reads TGCGCCAGCAGCCAGGTTCTAGCGGCCGAGCAGTACTTC.

This clone has just a few counts. The chain employs TRBV4-2 and TRBJ2-1, with 8 bases fitting TRBD2. The J segment lost 10 bases and the V segment lost 0 bases, leaving 11 bases of the junction unmatched. This CDR3 has 16 residues. Germline loops: CDR1 LGHNA, CDR2 YNFKEQ. The CDR3 DNA follows: TGTGCCAGCAGCCAAGACCCTGCGGGAGGTTCGGGGGAGCAGTTCTTC. Its protein is CASSQDPAGGSGEQFF.

This rearrangement joins TRBV4-1 to TRBJ1-1; no firm D call. CDR1 and CDR2 (germline): MGHRA, YSYEKL. This CDR3 has 14 residues. Between the trimmed V and J ends, which lost 4 bases and 5 bases, there was a span of 14 bases. CDR3 in DNA: TGCGCCAGCAGCCCCCCCGGAAGGGATACTGAAGCTTTCTTT. Residues: CASSPPGRDTEAFF.

V usage is TRBV5-6 and J usage is TRBJ1-1; D not resolved. V lost 2 bases, J lost 2 bases, and 7 bases lay in between. CDR1 and CDR2 (germline): SGHDT, YYEEEE. This CDR3 contains 13 residues. The DNA of the CDR3 is TGTGCCAGCAGCTTTTCCCAAAACACTGAAGCTTTCTTT. Its translation is CASSFSQNTEAFF. Filled out from reference TRBV5-6 and TRBJ1-1, the complete variable domain reads DAGVTQSPTHLIKTRGQQVTLRCSPKSGHDTVSWYQQALGQGPQFIFQYYEEEERQRGNFPDRFSGHQFPNYSSELNVNALLLGDSALYLCASSFSQNTEAFFGQGTRLTVV.

This chain connects TRBV4-3 to TRBJ2-7, with D possibly TRBD1 on 5 matching bases. Trimming removed 0 bases at V and 8 bases at J, with 20 bases between. Germline V lookup: CDR1 LGHNA, CDR2 YSLEER. This CDR3 has 16 residues. In DNA, the CDR3 is TGCGCCAGCAGCCAAGATAGGGCAGGGCCACACTCAAAGCAGTACTTC. Translated, it gives CASSQDRAGPHSKQYF.

The rearrangement uses TRBV9 and TRBJ2-1; 13 bases align to TRBD2. From germline, CDR1 is SGDLS and CDR2 YYNGEE. The CDR3 is 16 amino acids. After removal of 4 bases from V and 5 bases from J, the junction contained 6 bases not matched to a gene. The DNA of the CDR3 is TGTGCCAGCAGCATGCGACTAGCGGGGGGTAACAATGAGCAGTTCTTC. Its translation is CASSMRLAGGNNEQFF.

CDR3 residues: CASSPRISGDEQYF. The CDR3 bases are TGTGCCAGCAGTCCACGGATCTCCGGGGACGAGCAGTACTTC. This chain uses TRBV28 with TRBJ2-7; TRBD2 is a possible D gene (5 bases). Germline assignment: CDR1 MDHEN and CDR2 SYDVKM. V lost 5 bases and J 5 bases, leaving 16 bases between the germline ends. CDR3 length equals 14 residues. The whole variable domain, filled in from reference TRBV28 and TRBJ2-7, reads DVKVTQSSRYLVKRTGEKVFLECVQDMDHENMFWYRQDPGLGLRLIYFSYDVKMKEKGDIPEGYSVSREKKERFSLILESASTNQTSMYLCASSPRISGDEQYFGPGTRLTVT.

The rearrangement joins TRBV28 to TRBJ1-5; 9 nucleotides align to TRBD1. Losses at the gene ends were 2 bases for V and 3 bases for J; bases not matched to a gene: 8. CDR3 length: 17 residues. Germline CDR1 and CDR2: MDHEN and SYDVKM. The CDR3: CASSLAPGQGSNQPQHF. CDR3 sequence (DNA): TGTGCCAGCAGTTTAGCCCCGGGACAGGGTTCCAATCAGCCCCAGCATTTT.

The rearrangement links TRBV7-8 to TRBJ1-3, with 7 bases aligning to TRBD1. This CDR3 has 18 residues. V was pared by 3 bases and J by 5 bases, with 16 bases of the junction left unmatched. Germline V lookup: CDR1 SGHVS, CDR2 FQNEAQ. CDR3 sequence reads: CASSFDRGPILGRNTIYF. CDR3 nucleotide sequence: TGTGCCAGCAGCTTCGATAGGGGGCCGATCTTAGGGAGAAACACCATATATTTT.

The genes are TRBV9 and TRBJ2-3; D unresolved. Looked up from germline, CDR1 is SGDLS and CDR2 is YYNGEE. Trimming removed 0 bases from V and 2 bases from J, with 7 bases in between. The CDR3 is 14 residues long. This CDR3 reads CASSVAEFTDTQYF. Written as DNA, the CDR3 is TGTGCCAGCAGCGTAGCAGAGTTCACAGATACGCAGTATTTT.

The chain links TRBV9 to TRBJ2-5; TRBD2 matches at 11 bases. This CDR3 comprises 16 residues. CDR1 is SGDLS and CDR2 is YYNGEE in the germline V gene. J lost 0 bases, V lost 7 bases, and 8 bases had no gene match. The CDR3 loop is CASYPGGLADQETQYF. The CDR3, as DNA: TGTGCCAGCTACCCCGGGGGACTAGCGGACCAAGAGACCCAGTACTTC.

The chain has TRBV11-2 and TRBJ1-2; D may be TRBD1 (5 bases). Germline V gives CDR1 SGHAT, CDR2 FQNNGV. V dropped 9 bases and J dropped 0 bases, with 14 bases sitting between them. This CDR3 region has 14 residues. The CDR3 DNA reads as TGTGCCAGTACTCCAGGGTGGGCTAACTATGGCTACACCTTC. It codes for CASTPGWANYGYTF.

This rearrangement joins TRBV18 to TRBJ2-3, with TRBD2 matching over 10 bases. Germline CDR1 is KGHSH and CDR2 is LQKENI. The trim removed 7 bases at V and 5 bases at J, leaving 9 bases unmatched. The CDR3 covers 15 residues. CDR3 amino acids: CASFALAGAEDTQYF. DNA for the CDR3: TGTGCCAGCTTCGCCCTAGCGGGGGCCGAAGATACGCAGTATTTT.

The chain recombines TRBV27 with TRBJ2-3; D remains unclear. The CDR3 is 15 amino acids. The V end lost 1 base, the J end lost 0 bases, and 8 bases lay between the germline ends. From germline, CDR1 is MNHEY and CDR2 SMNVEV (reference sequence). The CDR3: CASSLYSSSTDTQYF. The DNA of the CDR3 is TGTGCCAGCAGTTTATACTCTTCTAGCACAGATACGCAGTATTTT.

The chain couples TRBV10-3 to TRBJ1-3, with D hard to call. Germline lookup yields CDR1 ENHRY and CDR2 SYGVKD. V was shortened by 0 bases and J by 0 bases, with 9 bases between the two germline ends. The CDR3 loop spans 16 amino acids. As DNA, the CDR3 is TGTGCCATCAGTGAGTCTGGCTCTCCCTCTGGAAACACCATATATTTT. Translation: CAISESGSPSGNTIYF.